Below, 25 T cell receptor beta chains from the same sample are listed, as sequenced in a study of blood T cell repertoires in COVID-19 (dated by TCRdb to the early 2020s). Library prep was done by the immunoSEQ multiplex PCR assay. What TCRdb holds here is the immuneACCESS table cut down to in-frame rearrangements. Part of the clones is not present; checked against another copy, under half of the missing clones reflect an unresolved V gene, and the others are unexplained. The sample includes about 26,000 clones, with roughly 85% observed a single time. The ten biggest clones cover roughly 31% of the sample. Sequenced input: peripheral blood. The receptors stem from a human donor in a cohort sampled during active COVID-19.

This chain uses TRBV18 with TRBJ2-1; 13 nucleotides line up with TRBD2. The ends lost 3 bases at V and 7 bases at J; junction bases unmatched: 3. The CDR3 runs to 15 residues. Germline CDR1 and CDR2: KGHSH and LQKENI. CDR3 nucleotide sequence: TGTGCCAGCTCACCTGGGACTAGCGGGAAAAATGAGCAGTTCTTC. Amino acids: CASSPGTSGKNEQFF.

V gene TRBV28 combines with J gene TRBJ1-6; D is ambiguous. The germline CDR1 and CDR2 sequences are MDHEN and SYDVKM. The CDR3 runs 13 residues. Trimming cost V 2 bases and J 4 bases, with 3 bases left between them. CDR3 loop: CASSLPYNSPLHF. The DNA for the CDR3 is TGTGCCAGCAGTTTACCATATAATTCACCCCTCCACTTT.

The CDR3 nucleotides read TGTGCCAGCAGCGTAGCGGGGGGGCCCAATGAGCAGTTCTTC. This translates into CASSVAGGPNEQFF. The chain links TRBV9 to TRBJ2-1; 8 bases fit TRBD2. V lost 0 bases, J lost 6 bases, and 2 bases stayed unmatched. Per the germline V gene, CDR1 is SGDLS and CDR2 is YYNGEE. The CDR3 runs 14 residues.

The CDR3 region is CASSIPGGTGQKTQYF. Written as DNA, the CDR3 is TGTGCCAGCAGCATACCCGGGGGGACAGGGCAGAAGACCCAGTACTTC. The chain carries TRBV7-8 and TRBJ2-5, with 9 bases identical to TRBD1. V lost 5 bases to trimming and J lost 6 bases; unmatched junction nucleotides: 13. There are 16 residues in the CDR3. Germline V gene data show CDR1 as SGHVS and CDR2 as FQNEAQ.

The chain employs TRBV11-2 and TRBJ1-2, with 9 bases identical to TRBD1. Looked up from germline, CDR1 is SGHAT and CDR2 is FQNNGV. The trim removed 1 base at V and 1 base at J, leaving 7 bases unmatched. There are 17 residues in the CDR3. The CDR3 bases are TGTGCCAGCAGCTTAGGGACAGGGGACGTGTTTAACTATGGCTACACCTTC. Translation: CASSLGTGDVFNYGYTF.

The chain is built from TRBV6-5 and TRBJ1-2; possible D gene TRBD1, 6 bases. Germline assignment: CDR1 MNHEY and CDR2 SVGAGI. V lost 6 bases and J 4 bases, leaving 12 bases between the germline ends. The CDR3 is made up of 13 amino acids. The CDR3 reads CASRFGQLYGYTF. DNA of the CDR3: TGTGCCAGCAGGTTCGGACAGCTCTATGGCTACACCTTC.

The CDR3, as DNA: TGTGCCAGCAGCCAGGACAGGGGGCTCACAGATACGCAGTATTTT. Amino acid sequence: CASSQDRGLTDTQYF. This chain uses TRBV7-2 with TRBJ2-3; 11 bases match TRBD1. Germline V lookup: CDR1 SGHTA, CDR2 FQGNSA. The V segment lost 5 bases and the J segment 2 bases; nucleotides outside the gene matches: 3. This CDR3 contains 15 residues.

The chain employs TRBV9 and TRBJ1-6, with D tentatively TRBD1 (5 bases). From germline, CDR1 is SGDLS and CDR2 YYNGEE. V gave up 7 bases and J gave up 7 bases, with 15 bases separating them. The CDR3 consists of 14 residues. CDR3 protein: CASSFGTQNSPLHF. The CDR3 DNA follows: TGTGCCAGCTCCTTTGGGACTCAGAATTCACCCCTCCACTTT.

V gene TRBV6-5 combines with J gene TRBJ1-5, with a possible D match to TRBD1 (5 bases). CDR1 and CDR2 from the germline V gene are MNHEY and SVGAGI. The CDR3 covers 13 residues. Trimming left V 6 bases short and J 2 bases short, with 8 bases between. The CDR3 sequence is CASRPTGNQPQHF. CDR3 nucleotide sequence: TGTGCCAGCAGACCGACAGGCAATCAGCCCCAGCATTTT.

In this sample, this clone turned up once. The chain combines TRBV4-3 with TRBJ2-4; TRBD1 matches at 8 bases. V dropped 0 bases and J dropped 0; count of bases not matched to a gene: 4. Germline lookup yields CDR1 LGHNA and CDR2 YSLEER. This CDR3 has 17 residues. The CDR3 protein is CASSQDWDRTAKNIQYF. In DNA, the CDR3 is TGCGCCAGCAGCCAAGATTGGGACAGGACAGCCAAAAACATTCAGTACTTC.

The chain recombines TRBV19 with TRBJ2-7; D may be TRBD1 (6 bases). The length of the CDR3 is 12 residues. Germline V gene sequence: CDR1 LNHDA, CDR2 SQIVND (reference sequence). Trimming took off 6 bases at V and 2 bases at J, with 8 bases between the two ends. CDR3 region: CASSGQTYEQYF. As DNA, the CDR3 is TGTGCCAGTAGCGGACAGACCTACGAGCAGTACTTC.

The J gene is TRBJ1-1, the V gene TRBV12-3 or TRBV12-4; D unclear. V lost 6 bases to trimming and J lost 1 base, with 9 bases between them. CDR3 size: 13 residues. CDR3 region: CASRLNENTEAFF. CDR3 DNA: TGTGCCAGCAGACTTAACGAGAACACTGAAGCTTTCTTT.

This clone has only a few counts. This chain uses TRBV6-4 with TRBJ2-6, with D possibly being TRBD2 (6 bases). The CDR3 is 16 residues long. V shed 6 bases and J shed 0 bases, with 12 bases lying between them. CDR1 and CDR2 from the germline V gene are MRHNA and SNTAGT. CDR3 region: CASSPNSGSGANVLTF. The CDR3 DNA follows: TGTGCCAGCAGCCCTAATAGCGGCTCTGGGGCCAACGTCCTGACTTTC.

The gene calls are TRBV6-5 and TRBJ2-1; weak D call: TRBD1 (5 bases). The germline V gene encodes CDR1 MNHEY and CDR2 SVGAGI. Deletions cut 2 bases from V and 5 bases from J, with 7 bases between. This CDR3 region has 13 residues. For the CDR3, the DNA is TGTGCCAGCAGTTACCTAGGGGACAATGAGCAGTTCTTC. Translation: CASSYLGDNEQFF.

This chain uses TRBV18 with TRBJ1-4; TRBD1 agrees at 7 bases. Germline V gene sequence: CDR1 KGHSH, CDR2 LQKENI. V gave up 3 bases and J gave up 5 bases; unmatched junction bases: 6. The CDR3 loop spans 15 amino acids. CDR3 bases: TGTGCCAGCTCACCCCGGAGACAGGGAAATGAAAAACTGTTTTTT. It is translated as CASSPRRQGNEKLFF.

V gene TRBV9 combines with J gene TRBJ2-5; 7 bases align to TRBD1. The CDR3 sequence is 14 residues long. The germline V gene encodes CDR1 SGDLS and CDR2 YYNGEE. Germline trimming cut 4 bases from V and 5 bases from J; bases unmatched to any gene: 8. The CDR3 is CASSPVTGWETQYF. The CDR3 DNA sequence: TGTGCCAGCAGCCCAGTGACAGGGTGGGAGACCCAGTACTTC.

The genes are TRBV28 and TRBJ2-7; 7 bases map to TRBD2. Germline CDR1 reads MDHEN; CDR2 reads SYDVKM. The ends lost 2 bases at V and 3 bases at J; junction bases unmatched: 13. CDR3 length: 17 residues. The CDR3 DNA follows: TGTGCCAGCAGTTTAGGGGGGGGGACCATAAAGGGCTACGAGCAGTACTTC. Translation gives CASSLGGGTIKGYEQYF.

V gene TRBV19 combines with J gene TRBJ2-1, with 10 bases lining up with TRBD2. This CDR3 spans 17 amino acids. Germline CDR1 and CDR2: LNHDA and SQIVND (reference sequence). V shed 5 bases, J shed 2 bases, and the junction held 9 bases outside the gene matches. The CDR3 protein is CASSANVAGGAYNEQFF. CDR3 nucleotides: TGTGCCAGTAGTGCGAATGTAGCGGGGGGCGCCTACAATGAGCAGTTCTTC.

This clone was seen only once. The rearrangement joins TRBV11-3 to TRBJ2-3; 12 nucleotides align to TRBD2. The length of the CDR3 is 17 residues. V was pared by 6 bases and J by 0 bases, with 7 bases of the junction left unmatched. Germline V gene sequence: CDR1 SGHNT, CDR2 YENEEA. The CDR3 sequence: CASSRRLAGDSTDTQYF. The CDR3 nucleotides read TGTGCCAGCAGTCGTAGACTAGCGGGGGACAGCACAGATACGCAGTATTTT. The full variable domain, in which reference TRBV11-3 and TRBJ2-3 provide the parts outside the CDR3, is EAGVVQSPRYKIIEKKQPVAFWCNPISGHNTLYWYLQNLGQGPELLIRYENEEAVDDSQLPKDRFSAERLKGVDSTLKIQPAELGDSAVYLCASSRRLAGDSTDTQYFGPGTRLTVL.

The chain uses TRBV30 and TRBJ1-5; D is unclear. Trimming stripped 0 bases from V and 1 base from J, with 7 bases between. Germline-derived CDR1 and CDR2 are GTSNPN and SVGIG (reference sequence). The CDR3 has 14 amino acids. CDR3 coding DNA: TGTGCCTGGAGTGTACGAGGGAGCAATCAGCCCCAGCATTTT. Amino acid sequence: CAWSVRGSNQPQHF.

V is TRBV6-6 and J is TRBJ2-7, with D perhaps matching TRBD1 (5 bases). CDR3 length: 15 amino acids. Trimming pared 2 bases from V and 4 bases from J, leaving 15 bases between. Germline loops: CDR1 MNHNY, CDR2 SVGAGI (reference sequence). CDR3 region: CASSYGATETYEQYF. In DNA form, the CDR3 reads TGTGCCAGCAGTTACGGTGCGACAGAAACTTACGAGCAGTACTTC.

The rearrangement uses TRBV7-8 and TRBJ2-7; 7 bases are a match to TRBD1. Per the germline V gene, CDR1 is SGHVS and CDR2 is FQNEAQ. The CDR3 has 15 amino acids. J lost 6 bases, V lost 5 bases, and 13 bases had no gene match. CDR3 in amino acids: CASSDRWHRGVEQYF. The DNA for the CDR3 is TGTGCCAGCAGCGATAGGTGGCACAGGGGCGTCGAGCAGTACTTC.

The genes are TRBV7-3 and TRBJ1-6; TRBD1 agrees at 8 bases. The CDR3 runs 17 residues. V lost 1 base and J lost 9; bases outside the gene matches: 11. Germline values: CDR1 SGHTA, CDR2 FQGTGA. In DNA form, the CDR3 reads TGTGCCAGCAGCTTAAGCCCACCAGGACAGGGAAGTTCACCCCTCCACTTT. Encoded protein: CASSLSPPGQGSSPLHF. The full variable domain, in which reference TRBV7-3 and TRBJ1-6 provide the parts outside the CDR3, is GAGVSQTPSNKVTEKGKYVELRCDPISGHTALYWYRQSLGQGPEFLIYFQGTGAADDSGLPNDRFFAVRPEGSVSTLKIQRTERGDSAVYLCASSLSPPGQGSSPLHFGNGTRLTVT.

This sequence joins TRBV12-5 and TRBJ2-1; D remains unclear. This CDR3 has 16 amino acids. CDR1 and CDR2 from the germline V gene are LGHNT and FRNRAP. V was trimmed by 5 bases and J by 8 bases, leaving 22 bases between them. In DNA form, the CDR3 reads TGTGCTAGTGGTGCCTCCCCCAAGAGAGAGGTGGATGAGCAGTTCTTC. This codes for CASGASPKREVDEQFF.

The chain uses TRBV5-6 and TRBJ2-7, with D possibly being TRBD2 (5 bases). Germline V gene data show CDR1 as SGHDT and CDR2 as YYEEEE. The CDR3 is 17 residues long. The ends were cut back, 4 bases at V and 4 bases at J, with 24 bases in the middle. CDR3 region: CASSPPFFAEEHYEQYF. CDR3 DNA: TGTGCCAGCAGCCCACCCTTTTTCGCGGAGGAGCATTACGAGCAGTACTTC.